This T cell receptor (beta chain) was recorded in a study of CD8+ T cells in alopecia areata. Extracted RNA was reverse transcribed, and the resulting cDNA served as sequencing template. Generated by immunoSEQ multiplex PCR, the TCRdb table keeps only in-frame clones and is missing some. Of 150,000 to 200,000 clones in the sample, approximately 65% were seen once. CDR3 length: 13 residues. Germline CDR1 is SQVTM and CDR2 is ANQGSEA. Trimming cost V 6 bases and J 0 bases, with 11 bases left between them. The sequences come from CD8+ T cells sorted from blood, collected at week 0. The chain links TRBV29-1 to TRBJ1-2; tentatively, D is TRBD1 (5 bases). The receptor was derived from a human donor with alopecia areata. CDR3 loop: CSVDGHANYGYTF. Here the CDR3 DNA reads TGCAGCGTGGACGGACACGCTAACTATGGCTACACCTTC.